The sequence of this T cell receptor beta chain was determined in a study of blood T cell repertoires in COVID-19. Study overall: Collection of acute and convalescent COVID-19 samples took place in the United States, Italy and Spain.

The CDR3 length is 14 residues. The V gene lost 2 bases and the J gene lost 5 bases, with 13 bases spanning the gap. The germline gives CDR1 MNHEY, CDR2 SVGAGI. The repertoire was sequenced with immunoSEQ multiplex PCR; TCRdb's copy has only in-frame clones and lacks some. This repertoire shows roughly 250,000 clones, 87% found once; its top ten account for nearly 6.5%. This study enrolled people aged about 18 to 95 from roughly 22 US geographic areas. The TCR sequence derives from a woman aged 30 to 39 with acute COVID-19. Sequences were obtained from PBMCs or T cells enriched from blood (not recorded which). The genes are TRBV6-5 and TRBJ2-7; no definite D call. CDR3: CASSYLHRLHEQYF. The CDR3 region has the DNA TGTGCCAGCAGTTACCTGCATAGACTCCACGAGCAGTACTTC.